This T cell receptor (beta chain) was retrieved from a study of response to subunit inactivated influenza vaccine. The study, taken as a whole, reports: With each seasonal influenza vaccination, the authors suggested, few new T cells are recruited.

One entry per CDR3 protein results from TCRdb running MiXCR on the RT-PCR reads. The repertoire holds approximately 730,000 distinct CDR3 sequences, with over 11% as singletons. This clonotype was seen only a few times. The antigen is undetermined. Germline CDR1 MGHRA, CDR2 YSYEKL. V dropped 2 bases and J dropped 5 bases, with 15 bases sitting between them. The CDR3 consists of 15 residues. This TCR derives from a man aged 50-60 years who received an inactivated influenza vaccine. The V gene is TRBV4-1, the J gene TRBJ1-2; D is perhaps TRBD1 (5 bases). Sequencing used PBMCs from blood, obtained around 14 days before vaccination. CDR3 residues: CASSQQSGLAYGYTF. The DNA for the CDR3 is TGCGCCAGCAGCCAACAATCGGGGCTAGCGTATGGCTACACCTTC.